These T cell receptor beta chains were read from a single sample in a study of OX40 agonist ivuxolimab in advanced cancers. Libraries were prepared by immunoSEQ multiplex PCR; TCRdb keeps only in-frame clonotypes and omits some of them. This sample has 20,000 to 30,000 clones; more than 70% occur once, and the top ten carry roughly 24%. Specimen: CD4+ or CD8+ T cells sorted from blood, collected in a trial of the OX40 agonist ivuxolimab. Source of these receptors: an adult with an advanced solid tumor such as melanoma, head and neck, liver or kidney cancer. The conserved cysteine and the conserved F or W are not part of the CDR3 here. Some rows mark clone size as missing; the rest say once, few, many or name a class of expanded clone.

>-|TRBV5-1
ASSLGRGPGELF
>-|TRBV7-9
ASSPQTQLPQETQY
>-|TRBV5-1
ASSLEDSPYEQY
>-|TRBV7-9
ASSIQGTAF
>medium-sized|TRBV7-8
ASSLWGVGQPQH
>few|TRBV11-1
AYGPDGTGELF
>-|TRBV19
ASSPWTSASTDTQY
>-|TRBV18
ASSPPNGVPGEKLF
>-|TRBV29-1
SVAPTLQSYEQY
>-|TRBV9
ASSPHPGSFEQY
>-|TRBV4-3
ASSQDPGTNQPQH